The sequence of this TCR beta chain was determined in a study of Ad26.COV2.S vaccination and SARS-CoV-2 variants. The CDR3 totals 13 residues. Germline-derived CDR1 and CDR2 are ENHRY and SYGVKD. The V end lost 8 bases, the J end lost 3 bases, and 13 bases lay between the germline ends. Using immunoSEQ multiplex PCR, the repertoire was profiled, and TCRdb retains in-frame clones only, with some absent. Among some 180,000 clones listed, around 88% were seen once. The input for sequencing was peripheral blood, taken after recovery from COVID-19. The TCR originated in a human donor who had recovered from COVID-19. The J gene is TRBJ2-5, the V gene TRBV10-3, with D tentatively TRBD2 (5 bases). The CDR3 DNA is TGTGCCATCGGGAAGAGGGCTGAAGAGACCCAGTACTTC. Translation gives CAIGKRAEETQYF.